Following are 9 T cell receptor beta chains from one sample sequenced in a study of OX40 agonist ivuxolimab in advanced cancers. Clones were read by immunoSEQ multiplex PCR, and TCRdb kept only the in-frame ones, dropping some. Of around 80,000 clones listed, around 80% are singletons. Sequenced here: CD4+ or CD8+ T cells sorted from blood, sampled in a trial of the OX40 agonist ivuxolimab. The receptors stem from an adult with an advanced solid tumor such as melanoma, head and neck, liver or kidney cancer.

The V call is TRBV27, the J call TRBJ2-5, with D possibly being TRBD2 (6 bases). CDR1 is MNHEY, CDR2 SMNVEV, per germline (reference sequence). This CDR3 comprises 17 residues. Trimming took 2 bases from V and 3 from J, leaving 19 bases between them. The CDR3 region has the DNA TGTGCCAGCAGTTTACTTGTGGAGGGGTCGGGTGAAGAGACCCAGTACTTC. Translated, it gives CASSLLVEGSGEETQYF.

This clone was observed a single time. The V gene is TRBV19, the J gene TRBJ2-5; 8 positions agree with TRBD2. The V gene end was trimmed by 9 bases and the J gene end by 2 bases; junction bases not matched to a gene: 11. Germline V gene sequence: CDR1 LNHDA, CDR2 SQIVND (reference sequence). The length of the CDR3 is 15 residues. CDR3 residues: CASGRRLAGQETQYF. For the CDR3, the DNA is TGTGCCAGCGGGCGACGGCTAGCGGGTCAAGAGACCCAGTACTTC.

This chain links TRBV7-9 with TRBJ2-3; D assignment may be TRBD1 or TRBD2 (5 bases each). Germline V gives CDR1 SEHNR, CDR2 FQNEAQ (reference sequence). The CDR3 spans 18 residues. The germline V and J ends were trimmed by 2 bases and 5 bases, with 23 bases remaining between them. CDR3 nucleotides: TGTGCCAGCAGCTTAAGGCCTTCTACAAGTACGGGGCAAGATACGCAGTATTTT. It translates to CASSLRPSTSTGQDTQYF.

The chain combines TRBV28 with TRBJ2-2, with TRBD1 identical over 9 bases. This CDR3 comprises 15 residues. Unmatched junction bases numbered 5, after V lost 5 bases and J lost 4 bases. Germline lookup yields CDR1 MDHEN and CDR2 SYDVKM. The CDR3 region is CASSLLQGATGELFF. The CDR3 DNA sequence: TGTGCCAGCAGTCTCTTACAGGGGGCCACCGGGGAGCTGTTTTTT.

This sequence joins TRBV4-1 and TRBJ1-2; D remains ambiguous. This CDR3 has 13 amino acids. The ends were cut back, 0 bases at V and 8 bases at J, with 10 bases in the middle. Per the germline V gene, CDR1 is MGHRA and CDR2 is YSYEKL. The CDR3 loop reads CASSQDSPGGYTF. In DNA form, the CDR3 reads TGCGCCAGCAGCCAAGATAGTCCGGGGGGCTACACCTTC.

The rearrangement uses TRBV6-4 and TRBJ2-1; no definite D call. Deletions cut 0 bases from V and 4 bases from J, with 22 bases between. The CDR3 covers 19 residues. Germline lookup yields CDR1 MRHNA and CDR2 SNTAGT. This CDR3 reads CASSDSSRVPRNFYNEQFF. The CDR3 DNA is TGTGCCAGCAGTGACTCGAGTAGAGTTCCCCGGAACTTTTACAATGAGCAGTTCTTC.

This chain connects TRBV7-2 to TRBJ2-5; 7 nucleotides line up with TRBD1. The tail of the sequence fits TRBJ2-7 better, so the J call may be wrong. In germline, CDR1 is SGHTA, CDR2 FQGNSA. This CDR3 contains 15 residues. CDR3 coding DNA: TGTGCCAGCAGCTTAGCTAGGACAGGCCGCTACGAGCAGTACTTC. Translated: CASSLARTGRYEQYF.

J is TRBJ2-5 and V is TRBV28; D is unresolved. Germline CDR1 and CDR2: MDHEN and SYDVKM. The length of the CDR3 is 13 residues. Trimming shortened V by 8 bases and J by 0 bases, and 10 bases separated the two germline ends. The CDR3 DNA is TGTGCCAGCCACGGACGTCACCAAGAGACCCAGTACTTC. Its protein is CASHGRHQETQYF.

DNA of the CDR3: TGTGCCAGCAGCTTAGTTGGCGGGAGGGCGGCTTACGAGCAGTACTTC. Translation: CASSLVGGRAAYEQYF. The J gene is TRBJ2-7, the V gene TRBV11-2; 9 bases fit TRBD2. The CDR3 contains 16 residues. Trimming removed 1 base from V and 4 bases from J; junction bases left unmatched: 8. Germline assignment: CDR1 SGHAT and CDR2 FQNNGV. Combining the CDR3 with reference TRBV11-2 and TRBJ2-7 gives the whole variable domain EAGVAQSPRYKIIEKRQSVAFWCNPISGHATLYWYQQILGQGPKLLIQFQNNGVVDDSQLPKDRFSAERLKGVDSTLKIQPAKLEDSAVYLCASSLVGGRAAYEQYFGPGTRLTVT.